This T cell receptor beta chain was retrieved from a study of blood T cell repertoires in COVID-19. Study information: Acute and convalescent COVID-19 specimens originated in the United States, Italy and Spain.

Clones were read by immunoSEQ multiplex PCR, and TCRdb kept only the in-frame ones, dropping some. Seen here are 130,000 to 150,000 clones, 88% observed once, and the top ten hold roughly 2.1%. Sequencing used peripheral blood. The TCR sequence derives from a human donor in a cohort sampled during active COVID-19.

The CDR3 DNA reads as TGTGCCAGCAGACCGGCGGGAGTCTCCACAGATACGCAGTATTTT. This codes for CASRPAGVSTDTQYF. The chain couples TRBV7-2 to TRBJ2-3; 7 nucleotides match TRBD2. Losses at the gene ends were 6 bases for V and 2 bases for J; bases not matched to a gene: 8. Germline-derived CDR1 and CDR2 are SGHTA and FQGNSA. The CDR3 totals 15 residues.